This T cell receptor (beta chain) was sequenced in a study of blood T cell repertoires in COVID-19. Study-wide context: Acute and convalescent COVID-19 samples came from the United States, Italy and Spain.

The CDR3 spans 12 residues. Germline V gives CDR1 MNHEY, CDR2 SMNVEV (reference sequence). V shed 2 bases and J shed 3 bases, with 5 bases lying between them. This clone was detected only once. Assay used: immunoSEQ multiplex PCR; TCRdb lists only in-frame clones, some missing. The sample includes some 150,000 clones, just under 85% seen only once; the top ten take around 3%. Sequenced input: peripheral blood. This sequence was found in a woman over 75 with acute or convalescent COVID-19. The V and J genes are TRBV27 and TRBJ2-7; D uncertain. The CDR3 bases are TGTGCCAGCAGTTTAGACAACTACGAGCAGTACTTC. Amino acid sequence: CASSLDNYEQYF.